This TCR beta chain was identified during a study of blood T cell repertoires in COVID-19 (dated by TCRdb to 2020 to 2022). Study-level background: Collaborator samples came from the United States, Italy and Spain and covered acute and convalescent phases of COVID-19. The repertoires were released in a freely available public database meant as a resource for research on the immune response to SARS-CoV-2. Subjects who had been exposed to COVID-19, were actively infected with it, or had recovered from it provided the deeply sampled blood TCRbeta repertoires that made up the dataset. The material from the prospective study consisted of cDNA or gDNA derived from T cells, B-cell-depleted T cells, or PBMCs. A de-identified subject ID, COVID-19 status, age in years and sex were almost always included in the sample metadata. HLA class I and class II types, where available, came from metadata supplied by the sample provider rather than from assay-based typing. Samples came from the ongoing ImmuneRACE study (first 160 participants) plus 1,254 subjects from 6 global collaborators.

Samples from volunteer blood donors who had recovered from COVID-19 were contributed by a second Seattle source. Each collaborating institution followed its own protocols to collect whole blood in K2EDTA tubes. Collaborator samples were shipped for TCRbeta analysis as frozen whole blood, isolated PBMCs, or DNA extracted from either sample type. Notes on this clone: There is no known antigen for this receptor. Nothing much larger sits one base from this clone, and base qualities are not available.

Points the paper makes about the study in general: How much clinical and demographic metadata was included differed by source and by participant, and the metadata was provided uncurated.

TCRbeta CDR3 regions were amplified from genomic DNA using the immunoSEQ Assay, a bias-controlled multiplex PCR. As for how the authors treated the data: The number of nucleated cells in each sample was estimated by amplification of reference gene primers within the assay. Sequence reads were collapsed and filtered to measure the absolute abundance of every unique TCRbeta CDR3 rearrangement. For each sample, productive Simpson clonality was calculated as the square root of Simpson's diversity index over productive rearrangements. The source is immuneACCESS, and TCRdb retained only in-frame sequences with V and J called. Part of the clones is not carried over; for the studies checked, unresolved V genes explain less than half of this, and the remainder is unexplained. V, J and clone size reflect that table, while D and trimming were determined from the DNA. For this sample there are approximately 190,000 clones; about 88% appear just once. The ten most abundant clones make up about 6.6% of the sample.

According to the germline V gene, CDR1 reads LGHNA and CDR2 reads YNFKEQ. V lost 4 bases and J lost 6 bases, and the count of bases not matched to a germline gene is 10. Measured from the cysteine to the phenylalanine, the CDR3 is 16 residues long. Here the CDR3 DNA is all that survives: 48 bases in frame from base 1. The source of this sequence is a woman aged 40 to 49 who had recovered from COVID-19. The chain was built from TRBV4-2 and TRBJ2-3, with 10 bases aligning to TRBD2. Material for sequencing was peripheral blood. CDR3 reads: CASSLLAGGRLDTQYF. The DNA reads TGTGCCAGCAGCCTTTTAGCGGGAGGCCGCCTCGATACGCAGTATTTT.